This record looks at one TCR beta chain sequence and its context. Its antigen remains unknown. Treatment noted: roughly ten-day PBMC culture with coronavirus spike peptide pools or control peptides (ViraFEST assay). Oncomine TCR Beta short-read sequencing was applied to DNA from cultured CD4+ T cells. TCRdb re-called the PCR reads with MiXCR, one entry per CDR3 protein. The sample records about 14,000 distinct CDR3 sequences, approximately 48% being singletons. The source of the sample is a study of vaccination and CD4 T cells after COVID-19. Trimming cost V 10 bases and J 7 bases, with 17 bases left between them. The germline V gene encodes CDR1 SGHTA and CDR2 FQGNSA. This CDR3 spans 13 amino acids.

Sequencing was carried out using CD4+ T cells from blood, cultured in vitro. The chain combines TRBV7-2 with TRBJ1-5, with a possible D match to TRBD1 (5 bases). The source is a human donor who had recovered from COVID-19. The CDR3 loop reads CATSVRGEQPQHF. Here the CDR3 DNA reads TGTGCCACCAGTGTAAGGGGCGAACAGCCCCAGCATTTT.